These 31 T cell receptor beta chains came from one sample sequenced in a study of blood T cell repertoires in COVID-19. Profiled with immunoSEQ multiplex PCR; TCRdb holds only in-frame clones, not every one. Seen here are some 140,000 clones, around 85% observed once, and the top ten hold approximately 4.3%. What was sequenced was peripheral blood. The receptor source for this set is a human donor in a cohort sampled during active COVID-19.

This clone has more than one count but fewer than ten. This chain joins TRBV10-3 and TRBJ1-1; D uncertain. This CDR3 contains 13 residues. Trimming removed 0 bases from V and 1 base from J, with 3 bases in between. CDR1 and CDR2 from the germline V gene are ENHRY and SYGVKD. Here the CDR3 reads CAISESANTEAFF. The CDR3 nucleotides are TGTGCCATCAGTGAGTCGGCGAACACTGAAGCTTTCTTT.

The chain joins TRBV7-2 to TRBJ2-7, with 16 bases fitting TRBD2. Per the germline V gene, CDR1 is SGHTA and CDR2 is FQGNSA. Trimming removed 4 bases from V and 4 bases from J; junction bases left unmatched: 13. This CDR3 contains 19 residues. The CDR3 sequence is CASSSGPGTSGGALYEQYF. The CDR3 DNA is TGTGCCAGCAGCTCCGGACCCGGGACTAGCGGGGGGGCTTTATACGAGCAGTACTTC.

V is TRBV5-4 and J is TRBJ1-5; D is perhaps TRBD1 (5 bases). Per germline, CDR1 SGHNT and CDR2 YYREEE (reference sequence). V shed 4 bases and J shed 2 bases, with 7 bases lying between them. This CDR3 contains 13 residues. CDR3 sequence: CASSRGGNQPQHF. CDR3 coding DNA: TGTGCCAGCAGCCGGGGGGGCAATCAGCCCCAGCATTTT.

The gene calls are TRBV14 and TRBJ2-2, with 12 bases matching TRBD2. The V gene end was trimmed by 3 bases and the J gene end by 4 bases; junction bases not matched to a gene: 3. The CDR3 is made up of 16 amino acids. Looked up from germline, CDR1 is SGHDN and CDR2 is FVKESK. CDR3 protein: CASSHLAGGTTGELFF. The CDR3 bases are TGTGCCAGCAGCCACCTAGCGGGGGGGACCACCGGGGAGCTGTTTTTT.

The chain couples TRBV5-1 to TRBJ2-5, with TRBD2 matching 10 bases. Germline V gene lookup returns CDR1 SGHRS and CDR2 YFSETQ. The V segment lost 3 bases and the J segment 2 bases; nucleotides outside the gene matches: 1. This CDR3 is 14 amino acids long. CDR3 residues: CASSSSGGQETQYF. CDR3 nucleotide sequence: TGCGCCAGCAGCTCTAGCGGGGGACAAGAGACCCAGTACTTC.

A few counts support this clone. The gene calls are TRBV7-9 and TRBJ2-1; perhaps TRBD2 as D (5 bases). V was clipped by 4 bases and J by 4 bases, with 17 bases between them. This CDR3 is 16 amino acids long. Germline values: CDR1 SEHNR, CDR2 FQNEAQ (reference sequence). The CDR3 nucleotides are TGTGCCAGCAGCTCGGCGGGCTCGCGGATGTACAATGAGCAGTTCTTC. This translates into CASSSAGSRMYNEQFF.

This chain links TRBV7-9 with TRBJ2-1, with TRBD2 matching over 14 bases. Trimming cost V 1 base and J 5 bases; bases outside gene matches: 7. The CDR3 runs 18 residues. The germline V gene encodes CDR1 SEHNR and CDR2 FQNEAQ (reference sequence). The CDR3 DNA is TGTGCCAGCAGCTTAGGGACTAGCGGGAGGAGAGGCAACAATGAGCAGTTCTTC. Its translation is CASSLGTSGRRGNNEQFF.

This chain joins TRBV5-5 and TRBJ2-2; TRBD2 matches 11 bases. V lost 5 bases, J lost 3 bases, and 6 bases stayed unmatched. The CDR3 sequence is 16 residues long. CDR1 is SGHKS, CDR2 YYEKEE, per germline (reference sequence). CDR3 amino acids: CASRLAGVVDTGELFF. The DNA of the CDR3 is TGTGCCAGCAGACTAGCGGGAGTTGTAGACACCGGGGAGCTGTTTTTT.

V is TRBV15 and J is TRBJ1-5; D might be TRBD1 (6 bases). The V end was cut by 4 bases, the J end by 7 bases, with 11 bases between. Per germline, CDR1 LNHNV and CDR2 YYDKDF (reference sequence). The CDR3 is 13 residues long. The CDR3 loop is CATSNRVVQPQHF. The CDR3 bases are TGTGCCACCAGCAACAGGGTGGTGCAGCCCCAGCATTTT.

The genes are TRBV7-9 and TRBJ2-3; the D gene is possibly TRBD1 (5 bases). CDR3 length: 15 residues. In germline, CDR1 is SEHNR, CDR2 FQNEAQ (reference sequence). Trimming removed 4 bases from V and 3 bases from J, with 14 bases in between. For the CDR3, the DNA is TGTGCCAGCAGCTATCGGGCAGGGTGGACAGATACGCAGTATTTT. Its protein is CASSYRAGWTDTQYF.

V usage is TRBV6-2 or TRBV6-3 and J usage is TRBJ2-2, with D possibly being TRBD2 (5 bases). Germline-derived CDR1 and CDR2 are MNHEY and SVGEGT. CDR3 length: 12 residues. Trimming shortened V by 6 bases and J by 7 bases, and 9 bases separated the two germline ends. In DNA, the CDR3 is TGTGCCAGCAGCCTCGGGGTCGGGGAGCTGTTTTTT. It specifies CASSLGVGELFF.

This chain joins TRBV6-6 and TRBJ1-5; D might be TRBD1 (5 bases). Between the trimmed V and J ends, which lost 1 base and 4 bases, there was a span of 11 bases. Germline V gene data show CDR1 as MNHNY and CDR2 as SVGAGI (reference sequence). The CDR3 extends over 15 amino acids. CDR3 in amino acids: CASSYFTGGNQPQHF. The CDR3 nucleotides are TGTGCCAGCAGTTACTTCACGGGGGGGAATCAGCCCCAGCATTTT.

The chain has TRBV4-2 and TRBJ2-4; TRBD2 matches at 7 bases. Germline V gene lookup returns CDR1 LGHNA and CDR2 YNFKEQ. CDR3 length: 14 residues. The V gene end was trimmed by 1 base and the J gene end by 5 bases; junction bases not matched to a gene: 2. The CDR3 DNA is TGTGCCAGCAGCCAAGTGGGAGGGGAAAACATTCAGTACTTC. This encodes CASSQVGGENIQYF.

This chain connects TRBV6-5 to TRBJ2-3; 13 nucleotides line up with TRBD2. Trimming took 6 bases from V and 3 from J; bases not matched to a gene: 0. Germline values: CDR1 MNHEY, CDR2 SVGAGI. The CDR3 is made up of 14 amino acids. The CDR3 spells CASRGLAGTDTQYF. Here the CDR3 DNA reads TGTGCCAGCAGGGGACTAGCGGGGACAGATACGCAGTATTTT.

The rearrangement links TRBV5-4 to TRBJ2-5, with D possibly TRBD2 on 6 matching bases. Trimming removed 1 base at V and 6 bases at J, with 13 bases between. Germline lookup yields CDR1 SGHNT and CDR2 YYREEE (reference sequence). CDR3 length: 14 residues. CDR3 amino acids: CASSLSGVLKTQYF. The CDR3 DNA is TGTGCCAGCAGCTTGTCGGGGGTTCTAAAGACCCAGTACTTC.

The chain has TRBV5-1 and TRBJ2-1; TRBD2 matches 10 bases. Germline loops: CDR1 SGHRS, CDR2 YFSETQ. V shed 0 bases, J shed 5 bases, and the junction held 8 bases outside the gene matches. The CDR3 has 17 amino acids. CDR3 sequence (DNA): TGCGCCAGCAGCTTGGGAATTCTAGCGGGGGTAAACAATGAGCAGTTCTTC. Translating gives CASSLGILAGVNNEQFF. Drawing the rest from reference TRBV5-1 and TRBJ2-1, the complete variable domain is KAGVTQTPRYLIKTRGQQVTLSCSPISGHRSVSWYQQTPGQGLQFLFEYFSETQRNKGNFPGRFSGRQFSNSRSEMNVSTLELGDSALYLCASSLGILAGVNNEQFFGPGTRLTVL.

The gene calls are TRBV30 and TRBJ2-2, with TRBD2 matching 7 bases. The CDR3 consists of 16 residues. The trim removed 0 bases at V and 1 base at J, leaving 5 bases unmatched. Germline lookup yields CDR1 GTSNPN and CDR2 SVGIG (reference sequence). The chain's CDR3 is CAWSVRGGVNTGELFF. CDR3 in DNA: TGTGCCTGGAGTGTACGGGGAGGGGTGAACACCGGGGAGCTGTTTTTT.

This clone was picked up a small number of times. CDR3 coding DNA: TGTGCCAGCACTATAGGAGGGCCTTCAGAGACCCAGTACTTC. It translates to CASTIGGPSETQYF. The rearrangement uses TRBV5-4 and TRBJ2-5, with D perhaps matching TRBD2 (6 bases). This CDR3 region has 14 residues. Looked up from germline, CDR1 is SGHNT and CDR2 is YYREEE (reference sequence). Trimming removed 6 bases at V and 4 bases at J, with 16 bases between.

This sequence joins TRBV19 and TRBJ2-2, with D possibly TRBD2 on 6 matching bases. CDR3 length: 15 amino acids. V was clipped by 5 bases and J by 4 bases, with 14 bases between them. Germline CDR1 and CDR2: LNHDA and SQIVND (reference sequence). In DNA form, the CDR3 reads TGTGCCAGTAGTCTTGGGGGGTCGAGCACCGGGGAGCTGTTTTTT. Translating gives CASSLGGSSTGELFF.

V is TRBV11-3 and J is TRBJ2-1; 10 positions match TRBD1. The V gene end was trimmed by 5 bases and the J gene end by 4 bases; junction bases not matched to a gene: 8. CDR1 SGHNT and CDR2 YENEEA come from the germline V gene. This CDR3 comprises 16 residues. The CDR3 region is CASSPSLGQGYNEQFF. CDR3 nucleotides: TGTGCCAGCAGCCCCTCGCTGGGACAGGGGTACAATGAGCAGTTCTTC.

This chain connects TRBV19 to TRBJ1-1, with 9 bases lining up with TRBD1. V was clipped by 7 bases and J by 5 bases; unmatched bases: 5. The CDR3 is 13 residues long. The germline CDR1 and CDR2 sequences are LNHDA and SQIVND (reference sequence). The CDR3 region has the DNA TGTGCCAGTACGGGACAGGGTGTTACTGAAGCTTTCTTT. Translating it yields CASTGQGVTEAFF.

This rearrangement joins TRBV27 to TRBJ2-7, with 10 bases lining up with TRBD1. The CDR3 spans 16 residues. V lost 6 bases and J lost 2; bases outside the gene matches: 10. Germline V gives CDR1 MNHEY, CDR2 SMNVEV (reference sequence). CDR3 sequence reads: CASSYLSGTGAYEQYF. The CDR3 nucleotides are TGTGCCAGCAGCTATTTATCAGGGACAGGGGCCTACGAGCAGTACTTC.

V and J are TRBV2 and TRBJ2-2; 9 positions agree with TRBD2. This CDR3 has 13 amino acids. Germline CDR1 SNHLY, CDR2 FYNNEI. With V trimmed by 3 bases and J by 9 bases, 2 bases remained unmatched. The CDR3 reads CASSEGTSRELFF. CDR3 coding DNA: TGTGCCAGCAGTGAGGGGACTAGCAGGGAGCTGTTTTTT.

The count of this clone is one. This chain joins TRBV30 and TRBJ2-3; 9 bases agree with TRBD2. This CDR3 has 14 residues. V lost 1 base, J lost 4 bases, and 3 bases stayed unmatched. In germline, CDR1 is GTSNPN, CDR2 SVGIG (reference sequence). CDR3 loop: CAWSASGGSDTQYF. The CDR3 region has the DNA TGTGCCTGGAGTGCCAGCGGGGGGTCAGATACGCAGTATTTT.

V usage is TRBV2 and J usage is TRBJ1-1; 7 bases agree with TRBD1. The CDR3 is 14 residues long. Germline values: CDR1 SNHLY, CDR2 FYNNEI. Trimming took 6 bases from V and 6 from J; bases not matched to a gene: 10. In DNA form, the CDR3 reads TGTGCCAGCAGGGACCGACAGGGTGTCCCTGAAGCTTTCTTT. Translated: CASRDRQGVPEAFF.

The genes are TRBV7-2 and TRBJ2-3, with 9 nucleotides matching TRBD1. Germline V gene sequence: CDR1 SGHTA, CDR2 FQGNSA. With 5 bases clipped from V and 4 bases from J, the junction kept 4 bases outside the gene matches. This CDR3 has 14 amino acids. CDR3 sequence: CASSPDRGADTQYF. CDR3 coding DNA: TGTGCCAGCAGCCCGGACAGGGGCGCAGATACGCAGTATTTT.

V and J are TRBV10-1 and TRBJ2-5; 10 nucleotides agree with TRBD2. The CDR3 extends over 15 amino acids. The germline V gene has CDR1 WNHNN and CDR2 SYGVQD (reference sequence). Germline trimming cut 3 bases from V and 5 bases from J; bases unmatched to any gene: 6. CDR3: CASSDTSGIGETQYF. In DNA, the CDR3 is TGCGCCAGCAGTGATACTAGCGGGATAGGGGAGACCCAGTACTTC.

V and J are TRBV19 and TRBJ1-1; a weak D match, TRBD1 (6 bases). V was shortened by 6 bases and J by 8 bases, with 22 bases between the two germline ends. This CDR3 contains 15 residues. Germline assignment: CDR1 LNHDA and CDR2 SQIVND (reference sequence). The CDR3 region has the DNA TGTGCCAGTAGCGAAACAACAGGGACTAACAGGGAAGCTTTCTTT. Translated: CASSETTGTNREAFF.

The chain links TRBV20-1 to TRBJ2-3; D ambiguous. Deletions cut 6 bases from V and 8 bases from J, with 12 bases between. Germline CDR1 and CDR2: DFQATT and SNEGSKA (reference sequence). The CDR3 runs 11 residues. This CDR3 is CSAVTGGTQYF. The CDR3 bases are TGCAGTGCGGTTACCGGCGGTACGCAGTATTTT.

The gene calls are TRBV3-1 (or the pseudogene TRBV3-2) and TRBJ1-2; 9 bases are a match to TRBD1. The junction had 6 bases not matched to a gene; V was cut back by 3 bases and J by 4 bases. The CDR3 is 15 residues long. Germline-derived CDR1 and CDR2 are LGHDT and YNNKEL (reference sequence). CDR3 in DNA: TGTGCCAGCAGCCAGCCTACAGGGGGCGGCTATGGCTACACCTTC. Amino acid sequence: CASSQPTGGGYGYTF.

The chain has TRBV30 and TRBJ1-2; 9 positions match TRBD1. V lost 4 bases, J lost 6 bases, and 12 bases stayed unmatched. The germline V gene has CDR1 GTSNPN and CDR2 SVGIG (reference sequence). The CDR3 loop spans 15 amino acids. The chain's CDR3 is CAWTYRGTGMHGYTF. The CDR3 region has the DNA TGTGCCTGGACCTACCGGGGGACAGGGATGCATGGCTACACCTTC.